This T cell receptor (beta chain) comes out of a study of T cell changes during pregnancy in multiple sclerosis. Germline V gives CDR1 LNHDA, CDR2 SQIVND (reference sequence). The CDR3 loop spans 14 amino acids. The V end lost 3 bases, the J end lost 4 bases, and 10 bases lay between the germline ends. Only in-frame clones appear in the TCRdb table, and some are missing; sequencing was by immunoSEQ multiplex PCR. The table includes fewer than 65,000 clones, about 89% detected once. The receptor's source is a female donor with multiple sclerosis, enrolled in a pregnancy study. The chain employs TRBV19 and TRBJ2-1; D gene ambiguous. The sequencing here drew on CD8+ T cells from peripheral blood mononuclear cells, taken after pregnancy. As DNA, the CDR3 is TGTGCCAGTAGTATCACCGTACGGTACAATGAGCAGTTCTTC. Amino acids: CASSITVRYNEQFF.